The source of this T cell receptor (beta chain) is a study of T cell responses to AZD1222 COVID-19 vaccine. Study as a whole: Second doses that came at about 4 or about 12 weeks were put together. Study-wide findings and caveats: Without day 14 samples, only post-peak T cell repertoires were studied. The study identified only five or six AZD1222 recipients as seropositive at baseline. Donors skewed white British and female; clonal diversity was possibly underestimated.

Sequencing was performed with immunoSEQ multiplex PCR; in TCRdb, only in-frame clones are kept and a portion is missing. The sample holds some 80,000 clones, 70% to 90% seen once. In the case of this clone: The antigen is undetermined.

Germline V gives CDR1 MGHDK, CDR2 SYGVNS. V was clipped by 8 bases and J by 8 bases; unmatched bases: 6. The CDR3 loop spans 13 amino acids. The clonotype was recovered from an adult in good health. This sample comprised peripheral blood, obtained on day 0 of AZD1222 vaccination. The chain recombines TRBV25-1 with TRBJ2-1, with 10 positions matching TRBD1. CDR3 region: CASRRDRGDEQFF. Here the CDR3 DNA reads TGTGCCAGCCGCCGGGACAGGGGCGATGAGCAGTTCTTC.